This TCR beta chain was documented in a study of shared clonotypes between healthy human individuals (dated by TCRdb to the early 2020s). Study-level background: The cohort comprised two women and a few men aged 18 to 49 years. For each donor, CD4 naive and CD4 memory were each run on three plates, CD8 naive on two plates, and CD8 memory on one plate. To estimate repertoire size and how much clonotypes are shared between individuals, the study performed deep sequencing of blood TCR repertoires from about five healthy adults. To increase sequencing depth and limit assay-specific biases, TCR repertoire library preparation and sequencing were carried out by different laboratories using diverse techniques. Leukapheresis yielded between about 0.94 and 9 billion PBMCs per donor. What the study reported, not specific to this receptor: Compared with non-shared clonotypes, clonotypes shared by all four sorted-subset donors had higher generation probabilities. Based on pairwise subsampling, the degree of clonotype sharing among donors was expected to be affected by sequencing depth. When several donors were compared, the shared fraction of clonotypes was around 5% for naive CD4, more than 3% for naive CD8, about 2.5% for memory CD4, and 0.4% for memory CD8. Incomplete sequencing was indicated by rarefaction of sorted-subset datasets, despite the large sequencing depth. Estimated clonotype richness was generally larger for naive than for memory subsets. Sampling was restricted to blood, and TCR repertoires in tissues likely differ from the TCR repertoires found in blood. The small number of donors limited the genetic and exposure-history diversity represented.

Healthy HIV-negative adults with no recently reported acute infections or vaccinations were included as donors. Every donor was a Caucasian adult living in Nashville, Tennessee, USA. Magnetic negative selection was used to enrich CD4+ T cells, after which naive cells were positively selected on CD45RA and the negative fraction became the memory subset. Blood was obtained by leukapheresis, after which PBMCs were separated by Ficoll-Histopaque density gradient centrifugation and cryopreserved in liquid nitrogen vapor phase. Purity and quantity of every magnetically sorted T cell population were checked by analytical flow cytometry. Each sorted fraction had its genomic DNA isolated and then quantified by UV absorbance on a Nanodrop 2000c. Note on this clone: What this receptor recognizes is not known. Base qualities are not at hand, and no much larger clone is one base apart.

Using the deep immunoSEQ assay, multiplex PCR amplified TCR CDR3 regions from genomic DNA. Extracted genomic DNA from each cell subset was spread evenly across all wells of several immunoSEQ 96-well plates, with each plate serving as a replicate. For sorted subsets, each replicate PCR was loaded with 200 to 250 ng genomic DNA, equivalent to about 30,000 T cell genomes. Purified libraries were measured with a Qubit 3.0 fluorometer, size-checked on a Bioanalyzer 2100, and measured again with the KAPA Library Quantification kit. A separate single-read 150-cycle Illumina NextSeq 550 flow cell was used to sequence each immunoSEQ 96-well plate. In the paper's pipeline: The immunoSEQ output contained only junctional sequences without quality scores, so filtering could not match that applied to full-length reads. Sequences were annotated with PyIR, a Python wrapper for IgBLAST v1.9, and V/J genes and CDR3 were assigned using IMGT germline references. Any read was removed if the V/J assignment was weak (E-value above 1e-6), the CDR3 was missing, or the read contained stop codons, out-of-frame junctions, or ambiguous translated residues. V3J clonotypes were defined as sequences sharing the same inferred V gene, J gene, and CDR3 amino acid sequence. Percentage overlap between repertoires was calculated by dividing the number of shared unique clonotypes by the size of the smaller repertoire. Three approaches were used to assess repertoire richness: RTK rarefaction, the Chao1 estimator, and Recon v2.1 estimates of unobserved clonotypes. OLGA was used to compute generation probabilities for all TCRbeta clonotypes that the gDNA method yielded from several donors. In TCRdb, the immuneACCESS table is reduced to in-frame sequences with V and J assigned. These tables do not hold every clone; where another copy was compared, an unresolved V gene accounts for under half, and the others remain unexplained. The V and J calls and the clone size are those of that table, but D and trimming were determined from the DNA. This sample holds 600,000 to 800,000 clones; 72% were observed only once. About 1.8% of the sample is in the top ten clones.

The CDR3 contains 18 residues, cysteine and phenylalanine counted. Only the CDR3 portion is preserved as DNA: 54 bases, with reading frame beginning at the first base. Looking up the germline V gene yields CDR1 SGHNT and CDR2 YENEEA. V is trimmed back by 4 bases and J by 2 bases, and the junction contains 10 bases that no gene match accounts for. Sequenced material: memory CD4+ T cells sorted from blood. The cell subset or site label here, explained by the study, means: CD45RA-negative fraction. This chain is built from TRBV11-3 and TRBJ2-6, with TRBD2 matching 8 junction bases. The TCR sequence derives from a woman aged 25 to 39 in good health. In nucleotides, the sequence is TGTGCCAGCAGCTCGTTGGGGACTAGGGAAACTGGGGCCAACGTCCTGACTTTC. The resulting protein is CASSSLGTRETGANVLTF. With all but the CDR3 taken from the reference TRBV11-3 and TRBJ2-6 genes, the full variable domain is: EAGVVQSPRYKIIEKKQPVAFWCNPISGHNTLYWYLQNLGQGPELLIRYENEEAVDDSQLPKDRFSAERLKGVDSTLKIQPAELGDSAVYLCASSSLGTRETGANVLTFGAGSRLTVL.